Included here is one TCR beta chain sequence, with context. The authors ran the assay at deep level. TCRdb's copy holds only in-frame clones and misses some; the assay was immunoSEQ multiplex PCR. Here the sample spans roughly 1,100,000 clones, about 76% being singletons. The entry originates in a study of shared clonotypes between healthy human individuals. The specimen sequenced was memory CD4+ T cells sorted from blood. The sample's subset: CD45RA-negative fraction. The receptor was isolated from a man younger than 35 in good health.

The CDR3 spells CASSYEGRAKGSPLHF. The CDR3 nucleotides are TGTGCCAGCAGTTACGAGGGGAGGGCGAAGGGTTCACCCCTCCACTTT. This chain joins TRBV6-5 and TRBJ1-6, with a tentative D call TRBD1 (5 bases). CDR1 and CDR2 from the germline V gene are MNHEY and SVGAGI. Between the trimmed V and J ends, which lost 2 bases and 9 bases, there was a span of 17 bases. The CDR3 contains 16 residues.